Each of the 27 T cell receptor beta chains below was sequenced from the same sample in a study of OX40 agonist ivuxolimab in advanced cancers. Assay used: immunoSEQ multiplex PCR; TCRdb lists only in-frame clones, some missing. The sample shows tens of thousands of clones, over 75% of them seen only once. Sequenced here: CD4+ or CD8+ T cells sorted from blood, sampled in a trial of the OX40 agonist ivuxolimab. Source of these receptors: an adult with an advanced solid tumor such as melanoma, head and neck, liver or kidney cancer.

This chain connects TRBV7-2 to TRBJ2-2, with TRBD1 matching 10 bases. V trimming: 6 bases; J trimming: 1 base; junction bases outside the gene matches: 8. From germline, CDR1 is SGHTA and CDR2 FQGNSA. The CDR3 has 17 amino acids. Here the CDR3 reads CASRQAGQGKNTGELFF. CDR3 bases: TGTGCCAGCAGGCAAGCGGGACAGGGGAAGAACACCGGGGAGCTGTTTTTT.

V is TRBV6-5 and J is TRBJ2-7; D ambiguous. CDR3 size: 15 residues. The V end lost 0 bases, the J end lost 3 bases, and 12 bases lay between the germline ends. CDR1 and CDR2 (germline): MNHEY, SVGAGI. The CDR3 DNA is TGTGCCAGCAGTTACTCTCTAGTGTCGGTCTACGAGCAGTACTTC. As protein: CASSYSLVSVYEQYF.

The rearrangement joins TRBV5-1 to TRBJ2-3, with 10 positions matching TRBD1. CDR1 is SGHRS and CDR2 is YFSETQ in the germline V gene. J gave up 1 base and V 1 base, and 3 bases lay outside the gene matches. The CDR3 sequence is 16 residues long. The CDR3 DNA reads TGCGCCAGCAGCTTGTCTGGGACAGGGGGCACAGATACGCAGTATTTT. The encoded protein is CASSLSGTGGTDTQYF.

This chain uses TRBV27 with TRBJ2-1; 10 bases agree with TRBD2. Germline-derived CDR1 and CDR2 are MNHEY and SMNVEV (reference sequence). The CDR3 runs 16 residues. After removal of 6 bases from V and 2 bases from J, the junction contained 7 bases not matched to a gene. The CDR3 DNA sequence: TGTGCCAGCAGCACGAAAGGACTAGCGGCCTACAATGAGCAGTTCTTC. This sequence encodes CASSTKGLAAYNEQFF.

The chain carries TRBV5-1 and TRBJ1-3; D is undetermined. This CDR3 has 17 amino acids. CDR1 is SGHRS and CDR2 is YFSETQ in the germline V gene. The V gene lost 0 bases and the J gene lost 2 bases, with 15 bases spanning the gap. The DNA for the CDR3 is TGCGCCAGCAGCTTGGGAAGCCCCAACATACCTGGAAACACCATATATTTT. Protein product: CASSLGSPNIPGNTIYF.

A few counts support this clone. The chain employs TRBV15 and TRBJ2-5; TRBD1 matches at 7 bases. Trimming took 5 bases from V and 1 from J; bases not matched to a gene: 4. Looked up from germline, CDR1 is LNHNV and CDR2 is YYDKDF (reference sequence). The CDR3 sequence is 14 residues long. The CDR3 reads CATSRDRRQETQYF. The CDR3 DNA is TGTGCCACCAGCCGGGACAGACGCCAAGAGACCCAGTACTTC.

The CDR3 nucleotides are TGTGCCAGCTCACGGAGCCGCTCACTAGCGGGCCAACAAGAGACCCAGTACTTC. Its translation is CASSRSRSLAGQQETQYF. The chain recombines TRBV18 with TRBJ2-5, with 9 bases lining up with TRBD2. Germline values: CDR1 KGHSH, CDR2 LQKENI. With 4 bases clipped from V and 2 bases from J, the junction kept 14 bases outside the gene matches. The CDR3 contains 18 residues.

This clone was counted only a few times. This chain connects TRBV5-1 to TRBJ1-1; a possible D gene is TRBD1 (6 bases). Germline lookup yields CDR1 SGHRS and CDR2 YFSETQ. The CDR3 covers 14 residues. Between the trimmed V and J ends, which lost 1 base and 7 bases, there was a span of 14 bases. CDR3 region: CASSLLGGTYEAFF. In nucleotides, the CDR3 is TGCGCCAGCAGCTTGCTCGGGGGCACCTATGAAGCTTTCTTT.

This clone occurred once. This specimen includes other DNA sequences encoding the same CDR3. The chain joins TRBV4-1 to TRBJ1-1; 7 bases are a match to TRBD1. Trimming cost V 4 bases and J 0 bases; bases outside gene matches: 5. Per germline, CDR1 MGHRA and CDR2 YSYEKL. The CDR3 loop spans 15 amino acids. CDR3 bases: TGCGCCAGCAGCCCACCCAGGGGGATGAACACTGAAGCTTTCTTT. Protein: CASSPPRGMNTEAFF.

The CDR3 bases are TGCGCCAGCAGCGCCGGGACACCCTCCTACAATGAGCAGTTCTTC. Protein: CASSAGTPSYNEQFF. The chain has TRBV5-1 and TRBJ2-1; perhaps TRBD1 as D (6 bases). In germline, CDR1 is SGHRS, CDR2 YFSETQ. Trimming pared 4 bases from V and 0 bases from J, leaving 11 bases between. The CDR3 totals 15 residues.

The chain joins TRBV14 to TRBJ1-2; 8 nucleotides align to TRBD1. The V gene end was trimmed by 0 bases and the J gene end by 6 bases; junction bases not matched to a gene: 6. The CDR3 has 15 amino acids. Germline CDR1 is SGHDN and CDR2 is FVKESK. The CDR3 spells CASSQESRGRNGYTF. DNA for the CDR3: TGTGCCAGCAGCCAAGAAAGCAGGGGGCGGAATGGCTACACCTTC. Full variable domain (rest looked up from reference TRBV14 and TRBJ1-2): EAGVTQFPSHSVIEKGQTVTLRCDPISGHDNLYWYRRVMGKEIKFLLHFVKESKQDESGMPNNRFLAERTGGTYSTLKVQPAELEDSGVYFCASSQESRGRNGYTFGSGTRLTVV.

This clone was detected only a few times. The chain carries TRBV7-8 and TRBJ2-3; 7 bases are shared with TRBD1. The germline V gene encodes CDR1 SGHVS and CDR2 FQNEAQ. The CDR3 runs to 18 residues. Germline trimming cut 1 base from V and 3 bases from J; bases unmatched to any gene: 13. DNA of the CDR3: TGTGCCAGCAGCTTAGAACCCTCGACAGGGTCGGCGACAGATACGCAGTATTTT. Translation: CASSLEPSTGSATDTQYF. The full variable domain, rest sourced from reference TRBV7-8 and TRBJ2-3, is GAGVSQSPRYKVAKRGQDVALRCDPISGHVSLFWYQQALGQGPEFLTYFQNEAQLDKSGLPSDRFFAERPEGSVSTLKIQRTQQEDSAVYLCASSLEPSTGSATDTQYFGPGTRLTVL.

As regards this clone: One end of the junction fails to match germline, which may point to a read error. This sequence joins TRBV7-7 and TRBJ2-5, with 9 bases lining up with TRBD2. Germline-derived CDR1 and CDR2 are SSHAT and FNYEAQ (reference sequence). The CDR3 is 15 amino acids. CDR3 DNA: TGTGCTAGCAGCTCGGGACTAGCTGGAGGAGAGACCCAGTACTTC. It is translated as CASSSGLAGGETQYF. Looking up the rest from reference TRBV7-7 and TRBJ2-5 gives the full variable domain: GAGVSQSPRYKVTKRGQDVTLRCDPISSHATLYWYQQALGQGPEFLTYFNYEAQPDKSGLPSDRFSAERPEGSISTLTIQRTEQRDSAMYRCASSSGLAGGETQYFGPGTRLLVL.

Concerning this clone: An end of the junction does not agree with germline; a read error may underlie this. V usage is TRBV7-7 and J usage is TRBJ2-2; the D gene is possibly TRBD2 (6 bases). This CDR3 comprises 15 residues. Germline values: CDR1 SSHAT, CDR2 FNYEAQ (reference sequence). The CDR3 coding sequence is TGTGCTAGCAGCTTAGCGTCTGGGGGGACCGGGGAGCTGTTTTTT. Protein: CASSLASGGTGELFF.

The chain carries TRBV7-3 and TRBJ2-1; 8 positions match TRBD2. The V and J ends lost 3 bases and 5 bases, in that order; junction bases with no gene match: 9. The CDR3 is 16 residues long. The germline V gene encodes CDR1 SGHTA and CDR2 FQGTGA. The CDR3, as DNA: TGTGCCAGCAGCTTGGACGCCGGGACTAGTCACAATGAGCAGTTCTTC. Translating gives CASSLDAGTSHNEQFF.

This clone was found a few times. The genes are TRBV27 and TRBJ2-2; no firm D call. V was shortened by 3 bases and J by 5 bases, with 4 bases between the two germline ends. Germline assignment: CDR1 MNHEY and CDR2 SMNVEV (reference sequence). This CDR3 spans 12 amino acids. CDR3 residues: CASSFLTGELFF. CDR3 nucleotide sequence: TGTGCCAGCAGTTTCTTGACCGGGGAGCTGTTTTTT.

This sequence joins TRBV7-6 and TRBJ2-1; D perhaps matches TRBD1 (6 bases). The germline CDR1 and CDR2 sequences are SGHVS and FNYEAQ. The CDR3 is 14 residues long. The ends were cut back, 5 bases at V and 6 bases at J, with 14 bases in the middle. This CDR3 reads CASSVTLQGNEQFF. The CDR3 region has the DNA TGTGCCAGCAGCGTCACCCTACAGGGCAATGAGCAGTTCTTC.

This clone was detected once. The chain combines TRBV19 with TRBJ1-5; 9 nucleotides align to TRBD1. Germline CDR1 LNHDA, CDR2 SQIVND (reference sequence). J lost 4 bases, V lost 6 bases, and 7 bases had no gene match. The CDR3 spans 15 residues. The CDR3 protein is CASRDRGVGNQPQHF. The CDR3 DNA is TGTGCCAGTAGGGACAGGGGAGTCGGTAATCAGCCCCAGCATTTT.

The rearrangement uses TRBV9 and TRBJ2-1, with TRBD2 identical over 8 bases. With V trimmed by 2 bases and J by 6 bases, 10 bases remained unmatched. The CDR3 has 16 amino acids. Germline V gene sequence: CDR1 SGDLS, CDR2 YYNGEE. CDR3 DNA: TGTGCCAGCAGCGTCGTTGGGACTAGTCGCACCAATGAGCAGTTCTTC. This codes for CASSVVGTSRTNEQFF.

The V and J genes are TRBV2 and TRBJ1-2; 7 bases are a match to TRBD1. CDR1 is SNHLY, CDR2 FYNNEI, per germline. CDR3 length: 14 amino acids. The junction had 11 bases not matched to a gene; V was cut back by 6 bases and J by 7 bases. CDR3 protein: CASRERQGTGGYTF. CDR3 DNA: TGTGCCAGCAGAGAACGACAGGGTACGGGTGGCTACACCTTC.

The chain couples TRBV9 to TRBJ2-1; TRBD2 matches 8 bases. In germline, CDR1 is SGDLS, CDR2 YYNGEE. V gave up 3 bases and J gave up 1 base; unmatched junction bases: 0. This CDR3 has 14 amino acids. This CDR3 is CASSERESYNEQFF. The CDR3 DNA reads as TGTGCCAGCAGCGAGCGGGAGTCCTACAATGAGCAGTTCTTC.

This clone has just one count. V and J are TRBV6-6 and TRBJ1-5; weak D call: TRBD1 (5 bases). Germline CDR1 reads MNHNY; CDR2 reads SVGAGI (reference sequence). V was clipped by 5 bases and J by 2 bases, with 13 bases between them. The CDR3 is made up of 15 amino acids. This CDR3 reads CASSTRQGGNQPQHF. CDR3 DNA: TGTGCCAGCAGTACCCGGCAGGGTGGCAATCAGCCCCAGCATTTT.

V is TRBV28 and J is TRBJ2-7, with a tentative D call TRBD1 (6 bases). Germline CDR1 and CDR2: MDHEN and SYDVKM. V lost 4 bases and J 4 bases, leaving 20 bases between the germline ends. The length of the CDR3 is 16 residues. In DNA, the CDR3 is TGTGCCAGCAGTTCAACAGGGTCAGGGATGGGGTACGAGCAGTACTTC. Protein: CASSSTGSGMGYEQYF.

The chain recombines TRBV10-3 with TRBJ2-5; no reliable D call. Germline V lookup: CDR1 ENHRY, CDR2 SYGVKD. V lost 6 bases, J lost 2 bases, and 4 bases lay in between. The CDR3 has 11 amino acids. CDR3 residues: CAIREQETQYF. The CDR3, as DNA: TGTGCCATCAGGGAACAAGAGACCCAGTACTTC.

This chain joins TRBV28 and TRBJ2-7; D unclear. V dropped 6 bases and J dropped 6 bases, with 9 bases sitting between them. CDR1 is MDHEN and CDR2 is SYDVKM in the germline V gene. The CDR3 runs to 11 residues. CDR3 amino acids: CASSSRSEQYF. Written as DNA, the CDR3 is TGTGCCAGCAGCAGCCGGAGCGAGCAGTACTTC. The variable domain in full, completed from reference TRBV28 and TRBJ2-7, reads DVKVTQSSRYLVKRTGEKVFLECVQDMDHENMFWYRQDPGLGLRLIYFSYDVKMKEKGDIPEGYSVSREKKERFSLILESASTNQTSMYLCASSSRSEQYFGPGTRLTVT.

The CDR3 reads CASSQATGTSQYF. The CDR3 DNA sequence: TGTGCCAGCAGCCAAGCGACCGGGACTTCGCAGTATTTT. The chain links TRBV14 to TRBJ2-3, with D perhaps matching TRBD2 (6 bases). The CDR3 has 13 amino acids. The V gene lost 1 base and the J gene lost 10 bases, with 12 bases spanning the gap. CDR1 is SGHDN and CDR2 is FVKESK in the germline V gene.

The rearrangement links TRBV11-2 to TRBJ2-1; 10 bases are shared with TRBD2. V lost 0 bases to trimming and J lost 4 bases; unmatched junction nucleotides: 3. Germline loops: CDR1 SGHAT, CDR2 FQNNGV. This CDR3 contains 16 residues. The DNA for the CDR3 is TGTGCCAGCAGCTTAGATATTAGCGGGAGGTACAATGAGCAGTTCTTC. This encodes CASSLDISGRYNEQFF.